Presented here are 31 T cell receptor beta chains from one specimen sequenced in a study of blood T cell repertoires in COVID-19. TCRdb keeps only in-frame clones here, not all; method: immunoSEQ multiplex PCR. The table has some 200,000 clones, 80% to 85% seen once; the top ten hold 3%. Material for sequencing was peripheral blood. The source is a woman in her twenties or thirties who had recovered from COVID-19.

This rearrangement joins TRBV6-5 to TRBJ2-5, with D possibly matching TRBD1 (5 bases). CDR3 length: 14 residues. Germline CDR1 reads MNHEY; CDR2 reads SVGAGI. Trimming pared 8 bases from V and 2 bases from J, leaving 15 bases between. CDR3 in DNA: TGTGCCAGCGGGTTAAGGGGCGGACAAGAGACCCAGTACTTC. Translating gives CASGLRGGQETQYF.

This clone has just a few counts. V usage is TRBV27 and J usage is TRBJ2-7, with TRBD2 matching 8 bases. The germline V gene encodes CDR1 MNHEY and CDR2 SMNVEV (reference sequence). With V trimmed by 5 bases and J by 5 bases, 8 bases remained unmatched. The CDR3 is 14 residues long. CDR3 DNA: TGTGCCAGCAGTCCCGGGACTAGGTTGGACGAGCAGTACTTC. It yields the protein CASSPGTRLDEQYF.

The rearrangement joins TRBV6-6 to TRBJ1-6; D unclear. Germline-derived CDR1 and CDR2 are MNHNY and SVGAGI (reference sequence). The CDR3 is 15 amino acids. V gave up 2 bases and J gave up 10 bases, with 15 bases separating them. In DNA, the CDR3 is TGTGCCAGCAGTTACCCCGGCGGCGCGGAATCACCCCTCCACTTT. It translates to CASSYPGGAESPLHF.

The chain is built from TRBV7-2 and TRBJ2-5, with a weak D call TRBD2 (5 bases). CDR1 and CDR2 from the germline V gene are SGHTA and FQGNSA. This CDR3 is 13 amino acids long. Trimming took off 8 bases at V and 1 base at J, with 11 bases between the two ends. The CDR3, as DNA: TGTGCCAGCGGCGGGCAGCTCCAAGAGACCCAGTACTTC. Protein sequence: CASGGQLQETQYF.

This clone was seen once. The V gene is TRBV7-6, the J gene TRBJ2-1, with TRBD2 identical over 7 bases. There are 17 residues in the CDR3. J gave up 4 bases and V 2 bases, and 11 bases lay outside the gene matches. Germline V gene sequence: CDR1 SGHVS, CDR2 FNYEAQ. The CDR3 loop reads CASSLFPSSGMYNEQFF. CDR3 in DNA: TGTGCCAGCAGCTTATTCCCATCAAGCGGGATGTACAATGAGCAGTTCTTC.

This clone was seen a single time. The genes are TRBV18 and TRBJ1-6; D is undetermined. This CDR3 contains 13 residues. Trimming took 6 bases from V and 7 from J, leaving 10 bases between them. Germline values: CDR1 KGHSH, CDR2 LQKENI. CDR3 DNA: TGTGCCAGCTCCCGTCAGTCCAATTCACCCCTCCACTTT. Its translation is CASSRQSNSPLHF.

For the CDR3, the DNA is TGTGCAAGTCGCTTAGTCGGTAGCGGGAGGGCCAAAGAGACCCAGTACTTC. Translating gives CASRLVGSGRAKETQYF. The chain is built from TRBV12-2 and TRBJ2-5; no DNA check was done on the table's D call, TRBD2. TRBV12-2 is noted as a pseudogene. The CDR3 consists of 17 residues.

This rearrangement joins TRBV9 to TRBJ1-3; tentatively, D is TRBD1 (5 bases). This CDR3 region has 15 residues. Per the germline V gene, CDR1 is SGDLS and CDR2 is YYNGEE. Trimming stripped 4 bases from V and 0 bases from J, with 11 bases between. The CDR3 DNA reads TGTGCCAGCAGCCCTTCCGACAGCTCTGGAAACACCATATATTTT. Translated, it gives CASSPSDSSGNTIYF.

V is TRBV6-5 and J is TRBJ2-1, with TRBD2 matching over 11 bases. V was pared by 4 bases and J by 5 bases, with 4 bases of the junction left unmatched. The CDR3 is 15 amino acids. The V gene's germline CDR1 is MNHEY and CDR2 SVGAGI. In nucleotides, the CDR3 is TGTGCCAGCAGTTTCGGGACTAGCGGCGACAATGAGCAGTTCTTC. It specifies CASSFGTSGDNEQFF.

This clone was seen a few times. This chain connects TRBV24-1 to TRBJ1-2; perhaps TRBD1 as D (6 bases). V was pared by 4 bases and J by 8 bases, with 13 bases between. This CDR3 comprises 13 residues. Germline loops: CDR1 KGHDR, CDR2 SFDVKD. The CDR3 sequence: CATSEPGTRGYTF. CDR3 nucleotide sequence: TGTGCCACCAGTGAACCAGGGACAAGAGGCTACACCTTC.

V is TRBV5-1 and J is TRBJ2-7; TRBD1 aligns across 9 bases. CDR1 and CDR2 (germline): SGHRS, YFSETQ. The trim removed 6 bases at V and 7 bases at J, leaving 2 bases unmatched. The length of the CDR3 is 11 residues. The CDR3: CASNGQGEQYF. CDR3 in DNA: TGCGCCAGCAATGGACAGGGGGAGCAGTACTTC.

The chain uses TRBV7-9 and TRBJ1-5; D might be TRBD1 (5 bases). This CDR3 has 13 residues. Germline CDR1 is SEHNR and CDR2 is FQNEAQ (reference sequence). V gave up 4 bases and J gave up 9 bases, with 13 bases separating them. Here the CDR3 reads CASSSPGQGPQHF. CDR3 DNA: TGTGCCAGCAGCTCCCCGGGTCAGGGGCCCCAGCATTTT.

This rearrangement joins TRBV28 to TRBJ1-5; TRBD1 is a possible D gene (5 bases). From germline, CDR1 is MDHEN and CDR2 SYDVKM. This CDR3 has 14 amino acids. Trimming shortened V by 6 bases and J by 4 bases, and 13 bases separated the two germline ends. CDR3 protein: CASRPGLTNQPQHF. The DNA of the CDR3 is TGTGCCAGCAGGCCGGGACTTACAAATCAGCCCCAGCATTTT.

J is TRBJ1-5 and V is TRBV6-5; TRBD1 matches at 8 bases. Germline V gives CDR1 MNHEY, CDR2 SVGAGI. V gave up 5 bases and J gave up 7 bases; unmatched junction bases: 4. The CDR3 loop spans 13 amino acids. The DNA for the CDR3 is TGTGCCAGCAGTCACAGGGGGGGACAGCCCCAGCATTTT. Translation gives CASSHRGGQPQHF.

V gene TRBV21-1 combines with J gene TRBJ2-4; TRBD2 reflects the table's D call only, with no check against the DNA. TRBV21-1 is assigned pseudogene status. The CDR3 totals 15 residues. The CDR3 spells CASSPWGLAKNIQYF. The CDR3, as DNA: TGTGCCAGCAGCCCTTGGGGACTAGCCAAAAACATTCAGTACTTC.

The rearrangement joins TRBV6-2 or TRBV6-3 to TRBJ2-3; 9 nucleotides line up with TRBD2. Per germline, CDR1 MNHEY and CDR2 SVGEGT. The CDR3 consists of 18 residues. V trimming: 0 bases; J trimming: 4 bases; junction bases outside the gene matches: 11. In nucleotides, the CDR3 is TGTGCCAGCAGTTACTCCGCCTACTTAGCGGGAGAGGCAGATACGCAGTATTTT. It yields the protein CASSYSAYLAGEADTQYF.

The rearrangement links TRBV4-1 to TRBJ2-1, with D possibly TRBD2 on 6 matching bases. Germline CDR1 reads MGHRA; CDR2 reads YSYEKL. The V end was cut by 2 bases, the J end by 3 bases, with 17 bases between. The CDR3 totals 17 residues. DNA for the CDR3: TGCGCCAGCAGCCAAAGACCGCGGGAAGATCTCTACAATGAGCAGTTCTTC. Its translation: CASSQRPREDLYNEQFF.

This rearrangement joins TRBV4-2 to TRBJ2-7; a possible D gene is TRBD1 (5 bases). The germline V and J ends were trimmed by 0 bases and 6 bases, with 9 bases remaining between them. CDR1 is LGHNA, CDR2 YNFKEQ, per germline. This CDR3 contains 13 residues. CDR3 loop: CASSQDPGIEQYF. CDR3 DNA: TGTGCCAGCAGCCAAGATCCAGGGATCGAGCAGTACTTC.

The chain carries TRBV5-1 and TRBJ2-7, with D unresolved. Germline V CDR1 and CDR2: SGHRS, YFSETQ. The CDR3 has 11 amino acids. V lost 4 bases and J lost 5, with 7 bases in between. The DNA for the CDR3 is TGCGCCAGCAGCGCCCGGGACGAGCAGTACTTC. Protein sequence: CASSARDEQYF. Full variable domain (rest looked up from reference TRBV5-1 and TRBJ2-7): KAGVTQTPRYLIKTRGQQVTLSCSPISGHRSVSWYQQTPGQGLQFLFEYFSETQRNKGNFPGRFSGRQFSNSRSEMNVSTLELGDSALYLCASSARDEQYFGPGTRLTVT.

This rearrangement joins TRBV27 to TRBJ2-4; TRBD2 aligns across 8 bases. CDR1 is MNHEY and CDR2 is SMNVEV in the germline V gene (reference sequence). The J segment lost 4 bases and the V segment lost 5 bases, leaving 4 bases of the junction unmatched. The CDR3 loop spans 14 amino acids. The CDR3 DNA is TGTGCCAGCAGTCCGTTAGCGGGGAAAAACATTCAGTACTTC. Translation gives CASSPLAGKNIQYF.

V usage is TRBV25-1 and J usage is TRBJ1-1; 7 nucleotides agree with TRBD1. There are 14 residues in the CDR3. The germline V gene has CDR1 MGHDK and CDR2 SYGVNS. With V trimmed by 8 bases and J by 2 bases, 8 bases remained unmatched. The chain's CDR3 is CASAPGTVNTEAFF. CDR3 sequence (DNA): TGTGCCAGCGCGCCCGGGACAGTAAACACTGAAGCTTTCTTT.

With regard to this clone: The junction departs from germline at one end; a sequencing error may be responsible. This chain joins TRBV28 and TRBJ1-2, with a possible D match to TRBD1 (5 bases). The CDR3 covers 12 residues. CDR1 is MDHEN, CDR2 SYDVKM, per germline. The CDR3 sequence: CASSELGDFRRF. The CDR3 region has the DNA TGTGCCAGCAGTGAACTAGGGGACTTTAGACGGTTC.

This sequence joins TRBV10-2 and TRBJ1-2, with 9 bases fitting TRBD1. From germline, CDR1 is WSHSY and CDR2 SAAADI. This CDR3 spans 16 amino acids. The J segment lost 0 bases and the V segment lost 8 bases, leaving 10 bases of the junction unmatched. The DNA for the CDR3 is TGCGCCAGCTTCGGGACAGGGCGTAAGCCTAACTATGGCTACACCTTC. It translates to CASFGTGRKPNYGYTF.

The rearrangement links TRBV19 to TRBJ1-5; 9 bases line up with TRBD1. Looked up from germline, CDR1 is LNHDA and CDR2 is SQIVND (reference sequence). V was clipped by 7 bases and J by 4 bases; unmatched bases: 2. This CDR3 has 13 amino acids. The CDR3 DNA is TGTGCCAGTACAGGACAGGGGAATCAGCCCCAGCATTTT. Translated: CASTGQGNQPQHF.

V and J are TRBV9 and TRBJ1-1, with no clear D. The CDR3 has 15 amino acids. Looked up from germline, CDR1 is SGDLS and CDR2 is YYNGEE. V lost 4 bases, J lost 2 bases, and 15 bases lay in between. The CDR3 nucleotides read TGTGCCAGCAGCAAACGGGGAGGCATAAACACTGAAGCTTTCTTT. Residues: CASSKRGGINTEAFF. Supplemented by reference TRBV9 and TRBJ1-1, the full variable domain reads DSGVTQTPKHLITATGQRVTLRCSPRSGDLSVYWYQQSLDQGLQFLIQYYNGEERAKGNILERFSAQQFPDLHSELNLSSLELGDSALYFCASSKRGGINTEAFFGQGTRLTVV.

This clone has a handful of counts. The chain is built from TRBV14 and TRBJ1-3; D is ambiguous. Germline V gives CDR1 SGHDN, CDR2 FVKESK. V was cut by 2 bases and J by 9 bases, with 14 bases left in between. The CDR3 totals 14 residues. The CDR3 sequence is CASSQLPPPGTIYF. The DNA of the CDR3 is TGTGCCAGCAGCCAATTACCCCCTCCGGGCACCATATATTTT. Looking up the rest from reference TRBV14 and TRBJ1-3 gives the full variable domain: EAGVTQFPSHSVIEKGQTVTLRCDPISGHDNLYWYRRVMGKEIKFLLHFVKESKQDESGMPNNRFLAERTGGTYSTLKVQPAELEDSGVYFCASSQLPPPGTIYFGEGSWLTVV.

The chain recombines TRBV24-1 with TRBJ1-2; 10 nucleotides align to TRBD1. This CDR3 has 15 residues. The V gene end was trimmed by 5 bases and the J gene end by 8 bases; junction bases not matched to a gene: 10. Looked up from germline, CDR1 is KGHDR and CDR2 is SFDVKD. The DNA of the CDR3 is TGTGCCACCAGTGGAGGGACAGGGGAATATCAAGGCTACACCTTC. Amino acids: CATSGGTGEYQGYTF.

V and J are TRBV6-5 and TRBJ1-2; 11 bases fit TRBD1. Germline V CDR1 and CDR2: MNHEY, SVGAGI. The CDR3 length is 14 residues. The V and J ends lost 6 bases and 12 bases, in that order; junction bases with no gene match: 12. CDR3 in DNA: TGTGCCAGCAGGGCGAATTTTGGGACAGGGGGGGACACCTTC. Translating it yields CASRANFGTGGDTF.

This chain connects TRBV5-1 to TRBJ1-2, with 7 bases matching TRBD1. The V gene end was trimmed by 2 bases and the J gene end by 2 bases; junction bases not matched to a gene: 3. Germline CDR1 SGHRS, CDR2 YFSETQ. The CDR3 has 14 residues. The CDR3 DNA follows: TGCGCCAGCAGCTTCAGGGGGGAAAACTATGGCTACACCTTC. As protein: CASSFRGENYGYTF. Full variable domain (remainder filled in from reference TRBV5-1 and TRBJ1-2): KAGVTQTPRYLIKTRGQQVTLSCSPISGHRSVSWYQQTPGQGLQFLFEYFSETQRNKGNFPGRFSGRQFSNSRSEMNVSTLELGDSALYLCASSFRGENYGYTFGSGTRLTVV.

This chain connects TRBV29-1 to TRBJ2-5; D is possibly TRBD2 (5 bases). The CDR3 is 12 residues long. Germline V CDR1 and CDR2: SQVTM, ANQGSEA. V lost 3 bases to trimming and J lost 1 base, with 6 bases between them. The CDR3 nucleotides are TGCAGCGTTGACGGGGTCCAAGAGACCCAGTACTTC. Translated: CSVDGVQETQYF.

The rearrangement links TRBV29-1 to TRBJ2-1; 7 bases are shared with TRBD1. The germline V gene has CDR1 SQVTM and CDR2 ANQGSEA. The CDR3 extends over 13 amino acids. V was pared by 5 bases and J by 2 bases, with 3 bases of the junction left unmatched. CDR3 nucleotide sequence: TGCAGCGTTCAGGGGGTCACCTACAATGAGCAGTTCTTC. It translates to CSVQGVTYNEQFF.